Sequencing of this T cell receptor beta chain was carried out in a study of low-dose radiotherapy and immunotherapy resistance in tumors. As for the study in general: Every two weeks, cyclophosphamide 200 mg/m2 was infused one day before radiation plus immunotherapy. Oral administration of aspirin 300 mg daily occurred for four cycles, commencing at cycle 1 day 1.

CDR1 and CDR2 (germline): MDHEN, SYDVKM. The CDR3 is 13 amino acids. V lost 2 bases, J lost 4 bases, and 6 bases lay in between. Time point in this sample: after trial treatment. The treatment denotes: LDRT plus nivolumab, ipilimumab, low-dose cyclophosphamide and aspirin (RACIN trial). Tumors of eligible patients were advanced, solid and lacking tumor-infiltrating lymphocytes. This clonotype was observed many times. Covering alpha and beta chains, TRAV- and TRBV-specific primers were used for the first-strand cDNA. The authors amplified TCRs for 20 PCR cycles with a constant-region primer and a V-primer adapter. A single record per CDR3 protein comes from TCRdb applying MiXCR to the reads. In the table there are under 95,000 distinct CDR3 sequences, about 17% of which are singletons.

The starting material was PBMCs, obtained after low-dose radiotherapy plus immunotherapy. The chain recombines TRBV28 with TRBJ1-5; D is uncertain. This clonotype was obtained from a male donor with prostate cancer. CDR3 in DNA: TGTGCCAGCAGTTTACCCGGTAATCAGCCCCAGCATTTT. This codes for CASSLPGNQPQHF.